This TCR beta chain was profiled in a study of human T cells and chemical hapten exposure. Unmatched junction bases numbered 11, after V lost 0 bases and J lost 9 bases. This CDR3 is 17 amino acids long. From germline, CDR1 is SGHRS and CDR2 YFSETQ. This clonotype appeared many times. TCRdb reanalysed the RACE reads using MiXCR and keeps one entry per CDR3 protein. Seen here are about 82,000 distinct CDR3 sequences, around 7% observed once, and the top ten hold 1.3%. Documented time point: patch test 2, 6 weeks after DPC sensitization. Treatment: therapeutic diphenylcyclopropenone sensitization with weekly scalp DPC.

V usage is TRBV5-1 and J usage is TRBJ1-6; 8 bases line up with TRBD1. This material consisted of whole blood, taken in connection with sensitization to the hapten diphenylcyclopropenone (DPC). The clonotype originates from a woman under 40 with alopecia areata. Some clones in this sample may be carry-over from other donors' samples. For the CDR3, the DNA is TGCGCCAGCAGCTTGGTGGTCGGGCAGGGGGCTGGTTCACCCCTCCACTTT. Amino acid sequence: CASSLVVGQGAGSPLHF. The entire variable domain, with the rest obtained from reference TRBV5-1 and TRBJ1-6, is as follows: KAGVTQTPRYLIKTRGQQVTLSCSPISGHRSVSWYQQTPGQGLQFLFEYFSETQRNKGNFPGRFSGRQFSNSRSEMNVSTLELGDSALYLCASSLVVGQGAGSPLHFGNGTRLTVT.